This T cell receptor (beta chain) was observed in a study of T-cell reconstitution after alpha-beta-depleted transplantation in children. Study outcomes and limitations: Newly produced T cells mostly provided counts and TCRbeta diversity after one year, as hyperexpanded clones declined.

About this clonotype: Its specificity is not known.

As it was prepared, the TCRbeta library received unique molecular identifiers. TCRdb used MiXCR to reprocess the PCR reads, holding one entry per CDR3 protein. The sample lists approximately 800,000 distinct CDR3 sequences, under 20% seen once, with about 5% in the top ten. Germline V gene lookup returns CDR1 DFQATT and CDR2 SNEGSKA (reference sequence). The length of the CDR3 is 14 residues. The V and J ends lost 6 bases and 6 bases, in that order; junction bases with no gene match: 9. V gene TRBV20-1 combines with J gene TRBJ1-2; the match to TRBD1 covers 11 bases. The receptor comes from a male patient aged 10 to 17 who had a stem cell transplant for acute lymphoblastic leukemia, so the T cells may come from the graft donor. Sequenced material: PBMCs, mostly from graft donor cells, taken 360 days after TCRalphabeta/CD19-depleted stem cell transplant. The chain's CDR3 is CSAPDRGLDDGYTF. In nucleotides, the CDR3 is TGCAGTGCACCGGACAGGGGGCTAGACGATGGCTACACCTTC.